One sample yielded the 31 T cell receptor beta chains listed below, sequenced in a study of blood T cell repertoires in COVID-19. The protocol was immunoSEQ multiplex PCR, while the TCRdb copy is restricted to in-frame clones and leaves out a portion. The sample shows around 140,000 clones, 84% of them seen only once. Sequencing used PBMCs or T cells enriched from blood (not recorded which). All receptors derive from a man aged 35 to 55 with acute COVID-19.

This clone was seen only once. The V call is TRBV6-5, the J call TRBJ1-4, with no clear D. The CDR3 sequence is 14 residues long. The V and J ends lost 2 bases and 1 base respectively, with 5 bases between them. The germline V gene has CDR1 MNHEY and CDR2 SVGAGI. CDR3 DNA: TGTGCCAGCAGTTACCGGGGAACTAATGAAAAACTGTTTTTT. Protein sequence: CASSYRGTNEKLFF.

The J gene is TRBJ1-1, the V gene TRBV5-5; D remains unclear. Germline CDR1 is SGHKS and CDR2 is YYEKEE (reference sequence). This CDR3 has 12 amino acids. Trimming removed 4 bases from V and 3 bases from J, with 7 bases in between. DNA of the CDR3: TGTGCCAGCAGCGCCCGGGACACTGAAGCTTTCTTT. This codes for CASSARDTEAFF.

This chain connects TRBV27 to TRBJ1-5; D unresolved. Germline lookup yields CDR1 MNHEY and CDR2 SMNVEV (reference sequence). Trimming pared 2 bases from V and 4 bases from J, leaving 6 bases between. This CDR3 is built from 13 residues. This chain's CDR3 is CASSLEVNQPQHF. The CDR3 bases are TGTGCCAGCAGTTTAGAGGTAAATCAGCCCCAGCATTTT.

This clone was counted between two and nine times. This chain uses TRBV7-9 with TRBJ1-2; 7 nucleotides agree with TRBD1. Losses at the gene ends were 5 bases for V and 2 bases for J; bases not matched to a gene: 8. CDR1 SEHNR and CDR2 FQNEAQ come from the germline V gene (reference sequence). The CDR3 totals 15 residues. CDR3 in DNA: TGTGCCAGCAGCGGTCCGGGACAGCCGAACTATGGCTACACCTTC. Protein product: CASSGPGQPNYGYTF.

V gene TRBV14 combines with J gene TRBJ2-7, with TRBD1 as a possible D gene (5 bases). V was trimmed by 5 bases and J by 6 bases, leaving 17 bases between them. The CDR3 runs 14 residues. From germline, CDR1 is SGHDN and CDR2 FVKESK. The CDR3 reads CASSFIGHDGEQYF. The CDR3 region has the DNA TGTGCCAGCAGCTTCATAGGACATGACGGCGAGCAGTACTTC. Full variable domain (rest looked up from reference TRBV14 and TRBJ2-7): EAGVTQFPSHSVIEKGQTVTLRCDPISGHDNLYWYRRVMGKEIKFLLHFVKESKQDESGMPNNRFLAERTGGTYSTLKVQPAELEDSGVYFCASSFIGHDGEQYFGPGTRLTVT.

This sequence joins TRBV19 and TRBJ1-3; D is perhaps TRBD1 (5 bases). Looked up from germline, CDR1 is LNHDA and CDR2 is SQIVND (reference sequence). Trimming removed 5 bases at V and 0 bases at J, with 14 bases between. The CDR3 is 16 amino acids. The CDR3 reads CASSAQGFYSGNTIYF. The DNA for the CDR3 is TGTGCCAGTAGTGCCCAGGGCTTTTACTCTGGAAACACCATATATTTT.

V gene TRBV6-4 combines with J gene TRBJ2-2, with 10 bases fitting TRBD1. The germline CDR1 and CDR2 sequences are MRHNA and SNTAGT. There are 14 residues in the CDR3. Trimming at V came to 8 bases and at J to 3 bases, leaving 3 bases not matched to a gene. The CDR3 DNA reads TGTGCCAGCCGGGACAGGGGAGACACCGGGGAGCTGTTTTTT. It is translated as CASRDRGDTGELFF.

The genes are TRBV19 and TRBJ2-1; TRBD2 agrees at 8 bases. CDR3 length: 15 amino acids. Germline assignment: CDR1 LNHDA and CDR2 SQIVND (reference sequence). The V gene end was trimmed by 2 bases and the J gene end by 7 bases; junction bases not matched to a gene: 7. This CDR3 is CASSILLAGRNEQFF. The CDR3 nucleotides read TGTGCCAGTAGTATACTCCTAGCGGGTAGGAATGAGCAGTTCTTC.

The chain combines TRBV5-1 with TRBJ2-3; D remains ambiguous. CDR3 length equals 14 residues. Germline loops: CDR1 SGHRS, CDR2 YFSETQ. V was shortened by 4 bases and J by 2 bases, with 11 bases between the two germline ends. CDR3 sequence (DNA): TGCGCCAGCAGCCGTACTCAACCCACAGATACGCAGTATTTT. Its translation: CASSRTQPTDTQYF.

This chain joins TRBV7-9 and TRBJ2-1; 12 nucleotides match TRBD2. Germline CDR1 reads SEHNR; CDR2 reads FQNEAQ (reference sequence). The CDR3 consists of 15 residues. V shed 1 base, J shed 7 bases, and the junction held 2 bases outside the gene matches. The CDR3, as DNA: TGTGCCAGCAGCTTAGAACTAGCGGGAGGAAATGAGCAGTTCTTC. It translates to CASSLELAGGNEQFF.

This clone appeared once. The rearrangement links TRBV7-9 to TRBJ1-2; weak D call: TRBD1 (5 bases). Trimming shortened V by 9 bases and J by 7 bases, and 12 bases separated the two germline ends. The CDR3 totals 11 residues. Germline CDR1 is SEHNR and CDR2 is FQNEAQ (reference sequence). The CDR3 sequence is CASSGGGGYTF. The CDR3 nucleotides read TGTGCCAGTTCGGGGGGAGGTGGCTACACCTTC. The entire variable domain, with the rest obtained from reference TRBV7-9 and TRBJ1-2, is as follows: DTGVSQNPRHKITKRGQNVTFRCDPISEHNRLYWYRQTLGQGPEFLTYFQNEAQLEKSRLLSDRFSAERPKGSFSTLEIQRTEQGDSAMYLCASSGGGGYTFGSGTRLTVV.

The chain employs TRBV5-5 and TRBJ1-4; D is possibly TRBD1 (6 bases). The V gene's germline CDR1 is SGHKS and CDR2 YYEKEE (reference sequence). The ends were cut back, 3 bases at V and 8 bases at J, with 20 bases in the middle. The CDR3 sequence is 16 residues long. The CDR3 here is CASSWDMGRVREKLFF. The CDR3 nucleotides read TGTGCCAGCAGCTGGGACATGGGGAGGGTACGGGAAAAACTGTTTTTT.

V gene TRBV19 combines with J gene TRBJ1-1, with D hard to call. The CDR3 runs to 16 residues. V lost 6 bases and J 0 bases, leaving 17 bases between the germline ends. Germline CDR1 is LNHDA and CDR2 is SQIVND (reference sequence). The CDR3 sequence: CASRKREMMMNTEAFF. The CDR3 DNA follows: TGTGCCAGTAGAAAGAGAGAGATGATGATGAACACTGAAGCTTTCTTT.

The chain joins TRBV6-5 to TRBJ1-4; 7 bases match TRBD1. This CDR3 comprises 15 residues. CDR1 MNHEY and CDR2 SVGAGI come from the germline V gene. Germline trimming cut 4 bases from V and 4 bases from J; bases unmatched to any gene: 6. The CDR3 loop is CASSSPTGLNEKLFF. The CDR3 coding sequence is TGTGCCAGCAGTTCCCCGACAGGGCTTAATGAAAAACTGTTTTTT.

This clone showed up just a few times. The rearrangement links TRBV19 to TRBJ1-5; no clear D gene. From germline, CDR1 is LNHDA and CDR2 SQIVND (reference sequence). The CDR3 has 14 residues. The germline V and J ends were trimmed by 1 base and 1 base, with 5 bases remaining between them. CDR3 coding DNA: TGTGCCAGTAGTATAGCACAGAGCAATCAGCCCCAGCATTTT. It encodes CASSIAQSNQPQHF. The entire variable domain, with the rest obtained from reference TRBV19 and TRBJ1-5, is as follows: DGGITQSPKYLFRKEGQNVTLSCEQNLNHDAMYWYRQDPGQGLRLIYYSQIVNDFQKGDIAEGYSVSREKKESFPLTVTSAQKNPTAFYLCASSIAQSNQPQHFGDGTRLSIL.

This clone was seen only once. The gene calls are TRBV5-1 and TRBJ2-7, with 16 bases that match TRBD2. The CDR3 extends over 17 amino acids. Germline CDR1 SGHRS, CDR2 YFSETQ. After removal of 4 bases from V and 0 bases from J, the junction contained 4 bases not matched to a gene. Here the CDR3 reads CASSPGLAGGSSYEQYF. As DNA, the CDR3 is TGCGCCAGCAGCCCGGGACTAGCGGGAGGGAGCTCCTACGAGCAGTACTTC.

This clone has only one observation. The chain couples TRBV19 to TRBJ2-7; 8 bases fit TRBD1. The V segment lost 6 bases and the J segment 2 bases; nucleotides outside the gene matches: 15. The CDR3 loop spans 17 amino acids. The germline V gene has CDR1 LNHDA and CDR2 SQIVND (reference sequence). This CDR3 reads CASRPSGDTGGTYEQYF. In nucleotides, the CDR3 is TGTGCCAGTAGACCTTCGGGGGATACAGGGGGTACCTACGAGCAGTACTTC.

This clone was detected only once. The CDR3 region is CASSLAPANTGELFF. The CDR3 DNA reads TGCGCCAGCAGCTTGGCCCCCGCGAACACCGGGGAGCTGTTTTTT. This chain joins TRBV5-1 and TRBJ2-2; no definite D call. Deletions cut 0 bases from V and 0 bases from J, with 6 bases between. Germline CDR1 is SGHRS and CDR2 is YFSETQ. The CDR3 loop spans 15 amino acids.

The CDR3 nucleotides are TGTGCCAGCAGCTTAGTAGCGGGAGCGGCCGGGGAGCTGTTTTTT. It specifies CASSLVAGAAGELFF. The chain is built from TRBV11-3 and TRBJ2-2; 9 bases are shared with TRBD2. This CDR3 region has 15 residues. After removal of 1 base from V and 6 bases from J, the junction contained 3 bases not matched to a gene. Germline-derived CDR1 and CDR2 are SGHNT and YENEEA.

CDR3 nucleotide sequence: TGTGCCAGCAGCCACGGGACTAGCGGGGGTGCACAAGAGACCCAGTACTTC. Its protein is CASSHGTSGGAQETQYF. This chain joins TRBV5-8 and TRBJ2-5; TRBD2 matches 14 bases. The length of the CDR3 is 17 residues. The J segment lost 2 bases and the V segment lost 4 bases, leaving 7 bases of the junction unmatched. Germline CDR1 SGHTS, CDR2 YDEGEE.

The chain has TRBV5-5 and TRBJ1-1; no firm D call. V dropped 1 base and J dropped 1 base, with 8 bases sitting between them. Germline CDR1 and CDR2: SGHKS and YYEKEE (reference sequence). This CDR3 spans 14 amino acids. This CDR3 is CASSLQVSNTEAFF. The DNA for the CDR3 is TGTGCCAGCAGCTTGCAGGTTTCGAACACTGAAGCTTTCTTT.

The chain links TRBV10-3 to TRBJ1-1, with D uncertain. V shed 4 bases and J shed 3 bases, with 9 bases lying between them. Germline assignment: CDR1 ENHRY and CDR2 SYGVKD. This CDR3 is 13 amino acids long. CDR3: CAISGVRDTEAFF. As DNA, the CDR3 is TGTGCCATCAGTGGGGTTCGGGACACTGAAGCTTTCTTT.

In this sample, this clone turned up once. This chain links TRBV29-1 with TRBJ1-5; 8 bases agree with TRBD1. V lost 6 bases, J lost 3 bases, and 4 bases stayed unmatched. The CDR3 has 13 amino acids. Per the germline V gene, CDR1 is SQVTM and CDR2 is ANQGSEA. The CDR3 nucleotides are TGCAGCGTGGGGGGACAGGACAATCAGCCCCAGCATTTT. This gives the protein CSVGGQDNQPQHF.

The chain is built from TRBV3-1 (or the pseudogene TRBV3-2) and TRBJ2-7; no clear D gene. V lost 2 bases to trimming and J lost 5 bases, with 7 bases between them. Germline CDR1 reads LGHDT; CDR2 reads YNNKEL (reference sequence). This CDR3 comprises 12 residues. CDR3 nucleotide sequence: TGTGCCAGCAGCCAAAATTCCGACGAGCAGTACTTC. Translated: CASSQNSDEQYF.

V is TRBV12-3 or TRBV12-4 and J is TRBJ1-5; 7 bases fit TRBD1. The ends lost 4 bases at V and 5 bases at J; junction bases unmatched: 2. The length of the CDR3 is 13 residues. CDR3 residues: CASSSGGYQPQHF. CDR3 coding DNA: TGTGCCAGCAGTTCAGGGGGATATCAGCCCCAGCATTTT.

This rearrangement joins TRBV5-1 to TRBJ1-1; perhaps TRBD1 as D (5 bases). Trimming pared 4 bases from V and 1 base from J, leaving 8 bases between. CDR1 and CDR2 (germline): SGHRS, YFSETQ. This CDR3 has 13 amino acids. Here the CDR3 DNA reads TGCGCCAGCAGCCTGGACAAGAACACTGAAGCTTTCTTT. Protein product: CASSLDKNTEAFF.

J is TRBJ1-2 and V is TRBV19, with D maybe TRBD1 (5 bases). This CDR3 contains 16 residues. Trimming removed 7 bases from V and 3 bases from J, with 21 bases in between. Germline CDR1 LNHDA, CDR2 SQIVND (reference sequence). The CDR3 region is CASTPQGLDSDYGYTF. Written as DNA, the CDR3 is TGTGCCAGTACTCCCCAGGGACTGGATAGTGACTATGGCTACACCTTC.

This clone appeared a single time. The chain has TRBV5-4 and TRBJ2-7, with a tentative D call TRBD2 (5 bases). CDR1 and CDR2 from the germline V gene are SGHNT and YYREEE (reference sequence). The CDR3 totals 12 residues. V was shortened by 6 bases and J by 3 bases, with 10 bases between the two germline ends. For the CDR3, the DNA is TGTGCCAGCACTTATGAGGGCTACGAGCAGTACTTC. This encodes CASTYEGYEQYF.

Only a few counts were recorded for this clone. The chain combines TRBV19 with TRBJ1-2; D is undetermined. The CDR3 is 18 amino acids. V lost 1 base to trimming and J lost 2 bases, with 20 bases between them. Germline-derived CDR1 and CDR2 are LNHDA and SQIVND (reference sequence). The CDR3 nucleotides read TGTGCCAGTAGTATAGGGCGGTGGACTAAGGAGGCCAACTATGGCTACACCTTC. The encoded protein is CASSIGRWTKEANYGYTF.

The chain's CDR3 is CASSVEGRGLLPRAFF. DNA of the CDR3: TGTGCCAGCAGCGTAGAAGGAAGGGGACTCCTCCCGCGAGCTTTCTTT. The chain has TRBV9 and TRBJ1-1, with D possibly TRBD1 on 5 matching bases. Between the trimmed V and J ends, which lost 0 bases and 10 bases, there was a span of 22 bases. The CDR3 is 16 amino acids. The germline V gene has CDR1 SGDLS and CDR2 YYNGEE.

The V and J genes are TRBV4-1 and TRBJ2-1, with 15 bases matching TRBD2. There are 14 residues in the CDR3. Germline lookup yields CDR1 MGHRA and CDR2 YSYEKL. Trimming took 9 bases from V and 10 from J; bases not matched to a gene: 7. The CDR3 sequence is CARLRTSGRDEQFF. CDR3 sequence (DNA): TGCGCCAGACTCCGGACTAGCGGGAGGGACGAGCAGTTCTTC.